A single sample gave rise to the 29 T cell receptor beta chains below, sequenced in a study of T cells in Graves' hyperthyroidism and ophthalmopathy. RNA transcripts yielded amplified TCR beta CDR3 regions. TCR CDR3 underwent first-round RT-PCR with the HTBI primer set. TCRdb re-derived calls from the multiplex PCR reads in MiXCR, one entry per CDR3 protein. The sample has roughly 300,000 distinct CDR3 sequences; approximately 13% are singletons. Sequenced: blood. The source of these receptors is a woman under 40 with Graves' hyperthyroidism.

Many counts were recorded for this clonotype. The chain is built from TRBV2 and TRBJ2-1; D tentatively reads TRBD1 or TRBD2 (5 bases each). The V end was cut by 0 bases, the J end by 7 bases, with 7 bases between. Germline values: CDR1 SNHLY, CDR2 FYNNEI. The CDR3 contains 13 residues. The CDR3 spells CASSEAWGNEQFF. The CDR3 DNA reads TGTGCCAGCAGTGAAGCTTGGGGGAATGAGCAGTTCTTC.

In its sample, this clonotype was seen many times. The chain joins TRBV6-1 to TRBJ2-7; D not resolved. Germline values: CDR1 MNHNS, CDR2 SASEGT. The length of the CDR3 is 13 residues. Trimming pared 8 bases from V and 2 bases from J, leaving 13 bases between. The CDR3 loop reads CASFDFFTYEQYF. The DNA of the CDR3 is TGTGCCAGCTTCGACTTCTTCACCTACGAGCAGTACTTC.

The sample holds a few counts of this clonotype. The rearrangement uses TRBV7-8 and TRBJ1-4; 8 nucleotides line up with TRBD1. The junction had 8 bases not matched to a gene; V was cut back by 5 bases and J by 6 bases. The CDR3 extends over 15 amino acids. Per the germline V gene, CDR1 is SGHVS and CDR2 is FQNEAQ. Here the CDR3 DNA reads TGTGCCAGCAGCCCGGACAGGGTCCGGTATGAAAAACTGTTTTTT. This sequence encodes CASSPDRVRYEKLFF.

This clonotype was seen once. The chain carries TRBV20-1 and TRBJ2-3; possibly TRBD2 for D (6 bases). V dropped 5 bases and J dropped 10 bases, with 19 bases sitting between them. This CDR3 comprises 13 residues. In germline, CDR1 is DFQATT, CDR2 SNEGSKA (reference sequence). The CDR3 reads CSAGGEPPGAQYF. CDR3 sequence (DNA): TGCAGTGCTGGGGGAGAACCTCCGGGGGCGCAGTATTTT.

This clonotype was observed a handful of times. The chain carries TRBV6-2 or TRBV6-3 and TRBJ1-5, with D hard to call. The germline gives CDR1 MNHEY, CDR2 SVGEGT. This CDR3 contains 12 residues. V was pared by 8 bases and J by 5 bases, with 10 bases between. The DNA of the CDR3 is TGTGCCAGCTCTTCCTCGGATCAGCCCCAGCATTTT. Protein sequence: CASSSSDQPQHF.

The genes are TRBV20-1 and TRBJ1-5, with D unresolved. The CDR3 length is 12 residues. V was pared by 3 bases and J by 9 bases, with 12 bases between. Germline V lookup: CDR1 DFQATT, CDR2 SNEGSKA (reference sequence). The DNA for the CDR3 is TGCAGTGCTAGCTTTGATTCCGGGCCCCAGCATTTT. It translates to CSASFDSGPQHF.

At least ten counts were recorded for this clonotype. This chain connects TRBV12-3 or TRBV12-4 to TRBJ2-1; 8 nucleotides line up with TRBD1. The V segment lost 8 bases and the J segment 0 bases; nucleotides outside the gene matches: 6. The CDR3 length is 15 residues. The CDR3: CASGGQGNSYNEQFF. DNA of the CDR3: TGTGCCAGCGGTGGACAGGGAAACTCCTACAATGAGCAGTTCTTC.

The chain carries TRBV9 and TRBJ2-3; possible D gene TRBD2, 6 bases. CDR1 is SGDLS, CDR2 YYNGEE, per germline. Trimming took 0 bases from V and 7 from J, leaving 15 bases between them. The CDR3 totals 15 residues. In nucleotides, the CDR3 is TGTGCCAGCAGCGTAGCAGAGGATGGGAGGTATACGCAGTATTTT. Translating it yields CASSVAEDGRYTQYF.

This clonotype was picked up a small number of times. The V and J genes are TRBV9 and TRBJ2-1; tentative D call: TRBD1 (6 bases). V dropped 4 bases and J dropped 2 bases, with 13 bases sitting between them. Germline assignment: CDR1 SGDLS and CDR2 YYNGEE. The CDR3 is 15 amino acids. CDR3 nucleotides: TGTGCCAGCAGCCCGCGGCGGACAGCCTACAATGAGCAGTTCTTC. Translated, it gives CASSPRRTAYNEQFF.

This clonotype came up many times. The chain uses TRBV12-3 or TRBV12-4 and TRBJ2-2, with 14 bases matching TRBD2. V was pared by 5 bases and J by 1 base, with 6 bases of the junction left unmatched. This CDR3 is built from 18 residues. The CDR3 reads CASSRLAGGRRNTGELFF. The CDR3 DNA reads TGTGCCAGCAGTCGACTAGCGGGAGGGCGGAGGAACACCGGGGAGCTGTTTTTT.

The sample holds many counts of this clonotype. CDR3 loop: CASSLGLAGGEQYF. DNA for the CDR3: TGTGCCAGCAGCTTAGGTTTAGCGGGAGGCGAGCAGTACTTC. The rearrangement links TRBV13 to TRBJ2-7; 10 bases are a match to TRBD2. J was trimmed by 6 bases and V by 0 bases; bases with no gene match: 2. Germline CDR1 PRHDT, CDR2 FYEKMQ (reference sequence). The CDR3 length is 14 residues.

This clonotype has at least ten counts. The CDR3 nucleotides are TGTGCCAGCAGTGCTCGAGGGACTAGCGGAACCTACGAGCAGTACTTC. Encoded protein: CASSARGTSGTYEQYF. This sequence joins TRBV2 and TRBJ2-7; TRBD2 aligns across 11 bases. From germline, CDR1 is SNHLY and CDR2 FYNNEI. The CDR3 runs to 16 residues. The ends lost 4 bases at V and 2 bases at J; junction bases unmatched: 7.

This clonotype turned up a few times. The chain couples TRBV10-3 to TRBJ2-7, with TRBD1 matching 8 bases. Per germline, CDR1 ENHRY and CDR2 SYGVKD. The CDR3 contains 13 residues. Losses at the gene ends were 8 bases for V and 3 bases for J; bases not matched to a gene: 6. The CDR3 loop reads CAILSDRDYEQYF. CDR3 in DNA: TGTGCCATCTTGTCGGACAGGGACTACGAGCAGTACTTC.

This clonotype was seen many times. The J gene is TRBJ1-5, the V gene TRBV28, with TRBD1 matching over 8 bases. The ends lost 8 bases at V and 4 bases at J; junction bases unmatched: 10. The CDR3 has 15 amino acids. Germline assignment: CDR1 MDHEN and CDR2 SYDVKM. The CDR3 reads CASLPSGQVNQPQHF. The CDR3 nucleotides read TGTGCCAGCCTCCCGTCGGGACAGGTAAATCAGCCCCAGCATTTT.

This clonotype was observed many times. The V call is TRBV5-4, the J call TRBJ2-7; the D is unclear. The V end was cut by 4 bases, the J end by 3 bases, with 14 bases between. CDR1 SGHNT and CDR2 YYREEE come from the germline V gene (reference sequence). The CDR3 has 14 residues. This CDR3 reads CASSRTGPLYEQYF. In DNA, the CDR3 is TGTGCCAGCAGCCGCACCGGGCCCCTCTACGAGCAGTACTTC. The whole variable domain, remainder taken from reference TRBV5-4 and TRBJ2-7, is ETGVTQSPTHLIKTRGQQVTLRCSSQSGHNTVSWYQQALGQGPQFIFQYYREEENGRGNFPPRFSGLQFPNYSSELNVNALELDDSALYLCASSRTGPLYEQYFGPGTRLTVT.

This clonotype was counted at least ten times. This chain joins TRBV2 and TRBJ1-5; no reliable D call. Trimming left V 4 bases short and J 7 bases short, with 17 bases between. CDR3 length: 15 amino acids. Germline CDR1 SNHLY, CDR2 FYNNEI. CDR3 coding DNA: TGTGCCAGCAGTGGGACTGGGGTTCCCGGACAGCCCCAGCATTTT. Its protein is CASSGTGVPGQPQHF.

This clonotype has a handful of counts. The chain uses TRBV7-9 and TRBJ2-5; 7 positions agree with TRBD2. This CDR3 region has 18 residues. The V gene end was trimmed by 6 bases and the J gene end by 0 bases; junction bases not matched to a gene: 16. CDR1 and CDR2 (germline): SEHNR, FQNEAQ (reference sequence). The CDR3 spells CASRRVRLGGRHQETQYF. The CDR3 DNA reads as TGTGCCAGCAGACGCGTCAGATTGGGGGGGAGGCACCAAGAGACCCAGTACTTC.

The table lists this clonotype with many counts. The chain couples TRBV6-1 to TRBJ1-5; D is possibly TRBD1 (5 bases). Germline assignment: CDR1 MNHNS and CDR2 SASEGT. Deletions cut 5 bases from V and 5 bases from J, with 13 bases between. The CDR3 runs to 14 residues. In DNA, the CDR3 is TGTGCCAGCAGTAGACTCCTAGGGGATCAGCCCCAGCATTTT. It specifies CASSRLLGDQPQHF.

The genes are TRBV30 and TRBJ2-5; the D gene is possibly TRBD1 (5 bases). Germline values: CDR1 GTSNPN, CDR2 SVGIG (reference sequence). Trimming left V 5 bases short and J 3 bases short, with 7 bases between. This CDR3 region has 11 residues. CDR3 in DNA: TGTGCCTGGGTAGGGGAAGAGACCCAGTACTTC. Its translation is CAWVGEETQYF.

V is TRBV6-4 and J is TRBJ2-1; TRBD1 aligns across 7 bases. In germline, CDR1 is MRHNA, CDR2 SNTAGT. Trimming removed 3 bases from V and 9 bases from J; junction bases left unmatched: 8. The CDR3 consists of 14 residues. CDR3 protein: CASSEQGSGGEQFF. The CDR3 DNA reads as TGTGCCAGCAGTGAACAGGGGTCCGGCGGTGAGCAGTTCTTC.

This clonotype showed up many times. The V and J genes are TRBV28 and TRBJ1-5; D gene unclear. Trimming left V 0 bases short and J 7 bases short, with 7 bases between. Germline-derived CDR1 and CDR2 are MDHEN and SYDVKM. The CDR3 is made up of 13 amino acids. CDR3 loop: CASSLWGGQPQHF. CDR3 DNA sequence: TGTGCCAGCAGTTTATGGGGAGGACAGCCCCAGCATTTT.

This clonotype was seen more than once but under ten times. This chain links TRBV19 with TRBJ2-3; 10 bases agree with TRBD2. Germline assignment: CDR1 LNHDA and CDR2 SQIVND (reference sequence). The CDR3 runs 17 residues. The V segment lost 0 bases and the J segment 2 bases; nucleotides outside the gene matches: 5. CDR3 sequence (DNA): TGTGCCAGTAGTATAGATCAAGCGGGAGGGAACACAGATACGCAGTATTTT. Encoded protein: CASSIDQAGGNTDTQYF.

This clonotype was detected many times. The chain uses TRBV28 and TRBJ1-1; TRBD1 matches 7 bases. This CDR3 contains 16 residues. From germline, CDR1 is MDHEN and CDR2 SYDVKM. The trim removed 5 bases at V and 1 base at J, leaving 10 bases unmatched. The CDR3 reads CASSATGVGTNTEAFF. CDR3 nucleotides: TGTGCCAGCAGTGCCACAGGGGTGGGGACGAACACTGAAGCTTTCTTT.

This clonotype has a count of ten or more. The chain employs TRBV6-2 or TRBV6-3 and TRBJ2-5; D call uncertain. The CDR3 contains 12 residues. V lost 4 bases to trimming and J lost 6 bases, with 9 bases between them. The germline V gene has CDR1 MNHEY and CDR2 SVGEGT. The CDR3 spells CASSSYVQTQYF. CDR3 DNA sequence: TGTGCCAGCAGTTCCTACGTCCAGACCCAGTACTTC.

This clonotype was found a few times. The chain uses TRBV12-3 or TRBV12-4 and TRBJ2-7; the D gene could be TRBD1 or TRBD2 (5 bases each). V lost 6 bases and J lost 2, with 17 bases in between. CDR3 size: 15 residues. The chain's CDR3 is CASRVSGGIAYEQYF. CDR3 coding DNA: TGTGCCAGCAGGGTTAGTGGGGGTATCGCCTACGAGCAGTACTTC.

The chain carries TRBV12-3 or TRBV12-4 and TRBJ2-7; a weak D match, TRBD2 (5 bases). V was cut by 8 bases and J by 2 bases, with 13 bases left in between. The length of the CDR3 is 13 residues. For the CDR3, the DNA is TGTGCCAGCGCTCGGGATTCCGCCTACGAGCAGTACTTC. It is translated as CASARDSAYEQYF.

Ten or more counts support this clonotype. The chain uses TRBV2 and TRBJ2-1, with D unclear. Germline V gene sequence: CDR1 SNHLY, CDR2 FYNNEI. The V end was cut by 7 bases, the J end by 0 bases, with 7 bases between. This CDR3 has 13 amino acids. The CDR3 spells CASNTDSYNEQFF. CDR3 bases: TGTGCCAGCAATACCGACTCCTACAATGAGCAGTTCTTC.

This clonotype occurred a few times. The genes are TRBV7-9 and TRBJ2-7, with D perhaps TRBD2 (6 bases). Per germline, CDR1 SEHNR and CDR2 FQNEAQ (reference sequence). This CDR3 is 15 amino acids long. Trimming pared 5 bases from V and 0 bases from J, leaving 14 bases between. This CDR3 reads CASSTLAALSYEQYF. The CDR3 region has the DNA TGTGCCAGCAGCACCTTAGCGGCCCTCTCCTACGAGCAGTACTTC.

V and J are TRBV3-1 and TRBJ1-2, with D hard to call. Germline V gene data show CDR1 as LGHDT and CDR2 as YNNKEL (reference sequence). Trimming shortened V by 5 bases and J by 4 bases, and 14 bases separated the two germline ends. This CDR3 has 14 amino acids. The DNA for the CDR3 is TGTGCCAGCAGCATCACCCCACAGACCTATGGCTACACCTTC. Its protein product is CASSITPQTYGYTF.